The rows below give T cell receptor beta chains drawn from one sample of a study of CD8 T cells in Susac syndrome. From the immunoSEQ multiplex PCR reads, TCRdb called clonotypes with MiXCR, one entry per CDR3 protein. The sample holds about 120,000 distinct CDR3 sequences; around 94% are singletons and the top ten take approximately 0.22%. Sequencing was done on a sample of CD8+ T cells from PBMCs. The receptors shown here come from a human donor with Susac syndrome. The CDR3 runs from the conserved cysteine through the conserved F or W. The D gene is left open where the match is weak. Only some rows state a clone size, as once, few, many or a class for expanded clones.

cdr3_nt	cdr3_aa	d_call	j_call	v_call	clone_size
TGCGCCAGCAGCCAAGCGGGGGGGAACACTGAAGCTTTCTTT	CASSQAGGNTEAFF	-	TRBJ1-1	TRBV4-1	-
TGTGCCAGCAGTGATTACACGGATCAGCAGTTCTTC	CASSDYTDQQFF	-	TRBJ2-1	TRBV25-1	once
TGTGCCACCAGGAAGGGGACAGGGGGCTCGGTTGAAGAGCAGTTCTTC	CATRKGTGGSVEEQFF	TRBD1	TRBJ2-1	TRBV15	-
TGTGCCAGCAGTGAGGGGGACAGGGACACCGGGGAGCTGTTTTTT	CASSEGDRDTGELFF	TRBD1	TRBJ2-2	TRBV25-1	few
TGTGCCAGCAGTTCCGGGACAGGGGGCTCCTACGAGCAGTACTTC	CASSSGTGGSYEQYF	TRBD1	TRBJ2-7	TRBV12-3/TRBV12-4	once
TGTGCCAGCAGCCCTCTCGGGGAGACCCAGTACTTC	CASSPLGETQYF	-	TRBJ2-5	TRBV9	once
TGCAGCACTTTAAACCAGGGGTTGGGCACTGAAGCTTTCTTT	CSTLNQGLGTEAFF	-	TRBJ1-1	TRBV29-1	-
TGCAGCGTTGAAGAGGCATCCTCCGTACACTCCTACGAGCAGTACTTC	CSVEEASSVHSYEQYF	-	TRBJ2-7	TRBV29-1	-
TGTGCCAGCAGCCCGCGTGGCGGTTGGAACACCGGGGAGCTGTTTTTT	CASSPRGGWNTGELFF	-	TRBJ2-2	TRBV4-2	few
TGTGCCAGCAGTGAATTCATGGAGACCCAGTACTTC	CASSEFMETQYF	-	TRBJ2-5	TRBV25-1	-
TGTGCCAGCAGCGAGACAGGGTTCTATGGCTACACCTTC	CASSETGFYGYTF	TRBD1	TRBJ1-2	TRBV13	-